This is a list of T cell receptor beta chains from one sample in a study of T cell repertoires in cytomegalovirus infection. One entry per CDR3 protein results from TCRdb running MiXCR on the reads. This sample has some 350,000 distinct CDR3 sequences, with less than 20% found just once. The sequencing sample was made of PBMCs. The receptors were sampled from a human donor in good health (CMV status not recorded). Some clones in this sample may be carry-over from other donors' samples. CDR3s include the opening cysteine and the closing phenylalanine or tryptophan. Some rows have no size entry. The others give once, few or many, or a class for an expanded clone.

V gene	clone size	J gene	CDR3 protein
TRBV19	few	TRBJ2-4	CASSDGSSAKNIQYF
TRBV3-1	.	TRBJ1-2	CASSPGGRYGYTF
TRBV2	many	TRBJ2-3	CASREGVTDTQYF
TRBV20-1	few	TRBJ2-1	CSARIHRTNEQFF
TRBV11-2	.	TRBJ2-1	CASSLNDRGAQFF
TRBV28	.	TRBJ1-1	CASSTGTSLGAFF
TRBV7-2	few	TRBJ1-6	CASSVSGQGVTSFNSPLHF
TRBV4-2	.	TRBJ2-2	CASSQKGGGTGELFF
TRBV7-2	many	TRBJ1-5	CASSEGGQRNQPQHF
TRBV6-1	few	TRBJ2-2	CASTTTDTGELFF
TRBV20-1	few	TRBJ1-4	CSAGRTGWNEKLFF
TRBV20-1	.	TRBJ1-3	CSARRPVSGNTIYF
TRBV14	.	TRBJ2-3	CASSHPQSSTDTQYF
TRBV11-2	.	TRBJ1-4	CASSPRSQPNEKLFF
TRBV28	.	TRBJ1-2	CASSFIGQGNDGYTF
TRBV7-2	many	TRBJ1-6	CASKGQGNSPLHF
TRBV20-1	.	TRBJ1-4	CSARDPQGSNEKLFF
TRBV6-4	.	TRBJ2-1	CASTNESGGFNEQFF
TRBV29-1	few	TRBJ2-3	CSVEEISSGRAGRWAQYF
TRBV7-8	many	TRBJ2-7	CASSPPGGAEQYF
TRBV20-1	.	TRBJ2-1	CSARRRVWSSYNEQFF
TRBV5-1	few	TRBJ1-1	CASSATTGNTEAFF
TRBV7-9	many	TRBJ2-1	CASSPTSSYNEQFF
TRBV7-2	many	TRBJ1-3	CASSFGGDSGNTIYF
TRBV7-9	.	TRBJ2-1	CASSLEVGNEQFF
TRBV6-1	many	TRBJ1-2	CASSARGGKNGYTF
TRBV7-2	many	TRBJ2-5	CASSQNAGVETQYF
TRBV6-5	.	TRBJ2-7	CACRGSAGSYEQYF
TRBV6-6	few	TRBJ1-1	CATSRDTEAFF
TRBV14	.	TRBJ1-5	CASTPRDRRNQPQHF
TRBV2	.	TRBJ2-1	CASSEDSNNEQFF
TRBV20-1	.	TRBJ1-1	CSARGGGGATEAFF
TRBV19	.	TRBJ2-1	CASSPGSPGLAGVPNEQFF
TRBV7-9	.	TRBJ2-1	CAGRPEREADEQFF
TRBV7-2	many	TRBJ2-5	CASSSSGRNQETQYF
TRBV7-7	.	TRBJ2-1	CAPRSSGGFKQFF
TRBV7-2	.	TRBJ1-4	CASSLRAGGNEKLFF
TRBV10-3	.	TRBJ2-3	CAISGSGGPGDTQYF
TRBV6-2/TRBV6-3	once	TRBJ1-4	CASRRGGIDEKLFF
TRBV5-4	few	TRBJ2-2	CASSPDRVYTGELFF
TRBV7-9	.	TRBJ1-6	CAAQGRGNSPLHF
TRBV19	.	TRBJ2-3	CASSPRTSGDHTQYF
TRBV7-9	few	TRBJ1-1	CASNSIKGANTEAFF
TRBV7-2	.	TRBJ2-5	CASSQGGGAYF
TRBV6-2/TRBV6-3	many	TRBJ2-5	CASSYGRLAGPYQETQYF
TRBV5-4	few	TRBJ2-3	CASSTSPHTDTQYF
TRBV28	few	TRBJ2-3	CASDSFAADTQYF
TRBV7-6	many	TRBJ2-3	CASSLMQRTSTDTQYF
TRBV12-3/TRBV12-4	few	TRBJ1-1	CASTLGTGNTEAFF
TRBV7-2	.	TRBJ1-5	CASSLGDRVFQPQHF
TRBV11-2	.	TRBJ1-1	CASTYDVGTEAFF
TRBV2	.	TRBJ2-2	CTSSEVLHATGELFF
TRBV5-1	.	TRBJ2-3	CASSSGVQSDTQYF
TRBV4-1	many	TRBJ2-2	CASSPIGGRDAGELFF
TRBV20-1	.	TRBJ2-3	CSARDRTASSTDTQYF
TRBV7-2	many	TRBJ2-3	CASSLAIWAPGQYGTQYF
TRBV6-6	few	TRBJ1-5	CASRGQGTYQPQHF
TRBV7-2	many	TRBJ2-7	CASSLDGRAQEQYF
TRBV6-1	many	TRBJ1-4	CASSVVGATNEKLFF